The sequence of this TCR beta chain was determined in a study of OX40 agonist ivuxolimab in advanced cancers. Study at large: Patients got intravenous ivuxolimab at 0.01 to 10 mg/kg every 2 weeks. With a range of 23 to 79, age averaged about 58 years, and 75% to 90% were male.

Comment on this clone: The antigen is not known.

Produced via immunoSEQ multiplex PCR; TCRdb's table is partial and in-frame only. The table includes fewer than 90,000 clones, about 93% detected once. Study results and caveats: The mean number of expanded clones was higher in CD8+ T cells than in CD4+. With doses of 0.1 to 3.0 mg/kg, CD4+ and CD8+ blood T cells had undergone clonal expansion by week 6.

Germline CDR1 and CDR2: MNHEY and SMNVEV (reference sequence). Trimming pared 2 bases from V and 7 bases from J, leaving 12 bases between. This CDR3 region has 13 residues. The starting material was CD4+ or CD8+ T cells sorted from blood, obtained in a trial of the OX40 agonist ivuxolimab. The V call is TRBV27, the J call TRBJ2-7; D is undetermined. The clonotype was recovered from an adult with an advanced solid tumor such as melanoma, head and neck, liver or kidney cancer. CDR3 DNA sequence: TGTGCCAGCAGTTTAACTGCTCGTGGGGAGCAGTACTTC. Translated, it gives CASSLTARGEQYF.